The 4 T cell receptor beta chains below were found in one sample sequenced in a study of shared clonotypes between healthy human individuals. Only in-frame clones appear in the TCRdb table, and some are missing; sequencing was by immunoSEQ multiplex PCR. The sample shows roughly 2 million clones, around 95% of them seen only once. Specimen: naive CD4+ T cells sorted from blood. As to subset: CD45RA+ positively selected. These TCRs come from a man aged 18 to 29 in good health.

The rearrangement links TRBV2 to TRBJ1-2; the D gene is possibly TRBD1 (6 bases). The V and J ends lost 7 bases and 5 bases respectively, with 14 bases between them. The germline CDR1 and CDR2 sequences are SNHLY and FYNNEI. CDR3 size: 13 residues. This chain's CDR3 is CASTEQGLYGYTF. The CDR3 coding sequence is TGTGCCAGCACCGAACAGGGTTTATATGGCTACACCTTC.

The J gene is TRBJ1-5, the V gene TRBV6-1; D uncertain. The CDR3 runs 12 residues. V shed 7 bases and J shed 6 bases, with 10 bases lying between them. Germline CDR1 is MNHNS and CDR2 is SASEGT. The CDR3 region is CASTGMGQPQHF. CDR3 coding DNA: TGTGCCAGCACCGGGATGGGTCAGCCCCAGCATTTT.

As to this clone: The same CDR3 is also encoded by other DNA sequences in this sample. The CDR3 coding sequence is TGTGCCAGCAGTTACTCGTCACAAGGCTCCTACGAGCAGTACTTC. Its protein product is CASSYSSQGSYEQYF. The V call is TRBV6-5, the J call TRBJ2-7; D is undetermined. CDR1 and CDR2 from the germline V gene are MNHEY and SVGAGI. The CDR3 is 15 residues long. V was cut by 0 bases and J by 0 bases, with 9 bases left in between.

The CDR3 spells CASNPRGLETQYF. In DNA form, the CDR3 reads TGCGCCAGCAACCCCCGGGGCCTAGAGACCCAGTACTTC. This rearrangement joins TRBV10-2 to TRBJ2-5, with D possibly called TRBD1 or TRBD2 (5 bases each). The CDR3 is 13 residues long. The germline V and J ends were trimmed by 7 bases and 4 bases, with 13 bases remaining between them. CDR1 is WSHSY, CDR2 SAAADI, per germline.